The 21 T cell receptor beta chains in this list originate from one sample, sequenced in a study of blood T cell repertoires in COVID-19. The protocol was immunoSEQ multiplex PCR, while the TCRdb copy is restricted to in-frame clones and leaves out a portion. The top ten clones hold under 8.5% of a sample with around 84,000 clones, about 87% of them seen once. What was sequenced was peripheral blood. The receptors derive from a man older than 75 with active or convalescent COVID-19.

In DNA form, the CDR3 reads TGCGCCAGCAGCTTGGTAACTAGCCACAGCACAGATACGCAGTATTTT. This codes for CASSLVTSHSTDTQYF. This chain connects TRBV5-1 to TRBJ2-3, with D perhaps TRBD2 (6 bases). Per the germline V gene, CDR1 is SGHRS and CDR2 is YFSETQ. V was pared by 0 bases and J by 0 bases, with 11 bases between. The CDR3 runs 16 residues.

V is TRBV6-5 and J is TRBJ1-2; TRBD1 aligns across 12 bases. The CDR3 is 15 residues long. V lost 6 bases, J lost 2 bases, and 4 bases stayed unmatched. CDR1 MNHEY and CDR2 SVGAGI come from the germline V gene. CDR3 in amino acids: CASRGTGGINYGYTF. CDR3 bases: TGTGCCAGCAGGGGGACAGGGGGCATCAACTATGGCTACACCTTC.

This clone was seen a single time. This chain uses TRBV12-5 with TRBJ1-2, with 10 bases lining up with TRBD1. CDR3 size: 14 residues. Germline-derived CDR1 and CDR2 are LGHNT and FRNRAP. Trimming at V came to 6 bases and at J to 4 bases, leaving 5 bases not matched to a gene. DNA for the CDR3: TGTGCTAGTGGCCCGGGACAGGGGCCCTATGGCTACACCTTC. Its protein product is CASGPGQGPYGYTF.

This clone showed up just once. This chain uses TRBV5-1 with TRBJ2-1; D is undetermined. The CDR3 spans 15 residues. Germline lookup yields CDR1 SGHRS and CDR2 YFSETQ. V lost 1 base to trimming and J lost 0 bases, with 8 bases between them. Here the CDR3 reads CASSLPESSYNEQFF. The DNA of the CDR3 is TGCGCCAGCAGCTTGCCAGAAAGCTCCTACAATGAGCAGTTCTTC.

The V and J genes are TRBV7-2 and TRBJ1-1; 9 bases agree with TRBD1. CDR1 is SGHTA and CDR2 is FQGNSA in the germline V gene. The CDR3 contains 18 residues. The trim removed 5 bases at V and 0 bases at J, leaving 13 bases unmatched. CDR3 bases: TGTGCCAGCAGCCACAAGGAGGGGACAGGGCTAGTGAACACTGAAGCTTTCTTT. Protein: CASSHKEGTGLVNTEAFF.

The chain couples TRBV24-1 to TRBJ2-3; D perhaps matches TRBD1 (6 bases). The ends were cut back, 7 bases at V and 6 bases at J, with 19 bases in the middle. CDR3 length: 15 residues. The V gene's germline CDR1 is KGHDR and CDR2 SFDVKD. Here the CDR3 DNA reads TGTGCCACCAGCAGGGGCACAATCGCCGCCGATACGCAGTATTTT. Protein: CATSRGTIAADTQYF.

This rearrangement joins TRBV2 to TRBJ1-1; 9 bases map to TRBD1. This CDR3 comprises 14 residues. Trimming removed 4 bases from V and 5 bases from J; junction bases left unmatched: 5. Germline V gene sequence: CDR1 SNHLY, CDR2 FYNNEI. The CDR3 region is CASSGRTGVTEAFF. CDR3 DNA: TGTGCCAGCAGTGGGAGGACAGGGGTAACTGAAGCTTTCTTT. The whole variable domain, filled in from reference TRBV2 and TRBJ1-1, reads EPEVTQTPSHQVTQMGQEVILRCVPISNHLYFYWYRQILGQKVEFLVSFYNNEISEKSEIFDDQFSVERPDGSNFTLKIRSTKLEDSAMYFCASSGRTGVTEAFFGQGTRLTVV.

CDR3 in DNA: TGTGCCGCCCGTAGGAGTTTGAGCAATCAGCCCCAGCATTTT. As protein: CAARRSLSNQPQHF. The genes are TRBV28 and TRBJ1-5; no clear D. The CDR3 is 14 amino acids. Trimming pared 11 bases from V and 1 base from J, leaving 15 bases between. Germline-derived CDR1 and CDR2 are MDHEN and SYDVKM. The full variable domain, rest sourced from reference TRBV28 and TRBJ1-5, is DVKVTQSSRYLVKRTGEKVFLECVQDMDHENMFWYRQDPGLGLRLIYFSYDVKMKEKGDIPEGYSVSREKKERFSLILESASTNQTSMYLCAARRSLSNQPQHFGDGTRLSIL.

V is TRBV4-1 and J is TRBJ2-1; D uncertain. The CDR3 loop spans 16 amino acids. Between the trimmed V and J ends, which lost 2 bases and 0 bases, there was a span of 11 bases. Germline CDR1 and CDR2: MGHRA and YSYEKL. The CDR3 sequence is CASSQQLLSSYNEQFF. In DNA form, the CDR3 reads TGCGCCAGCAGCCAACAACTACTCAGCTCCTACAATGAGCAGTTCTTC.

The chain has TRBV5-1 and TRBJ1-1, with 10 bases identical to TRBD1. The CDR3 extends over 14 amino acids. Trimming at V came to 4 bases and at J to 7 bases, leaving 7 bases not matched to a gene. Germline V gene data show CDR1 as SGHRS and CDR2 as YFSETQ. In DNA form, the CDR3 reads TGCGCCAGCAGCCCCGGGACAGGGGTGTTTGAAGCTTTCTTT. Protein: CASSPGTGVFEAFF. Supplemented by reference TRBV5-1 and TRBJ1-1, the full variable domain reads KAGVTQTPRYLIKTRGQQVTLSCSPISGHRSVSWYQQTPGQGLQFLFEYFSETQRNKGNFPGRFSGRQFSNSRSEMNVSTLELGDSALYLCASSPGTGVFEAFFGQGTRLTVV.

The rearrangement uses TRBV28 and TRBJ2-1; tentative D call: TRBD2 (5 bases). Germline V gives CDR1 MDHEN, CDR2 SYDVKM. The V end was cut by 5 bases, the J end by 15 bases, with 14 bases between. This CDR3 is built from 11 residues. CDR3 in amino acids: CASSDTRPRFF. CDR3 nucleotide sequence: TGTGCCAGCAGTGACACTAGGCCCCGGTTCTTC.

This rearrangement joins TRBV4-1 to TRBJ1-5, with D unresolved. V was cut by 0 bases and J by 3 bases, with 9 bases left in between. The CDR3 is made up of 15 amino acids. Per germline, CDR1 MGHRA and CDR2 YSYEKL. The CDR3, as DNA: TGCGCCAGCAGCCAAGATTGGCCGTACAATCAGCCCCAGCATTTT. It codes for CASSQDWPYNQPQHF.

The gene calls are TRBV6-5 and TRBJ2-1; D gene unclear. Trimming took off 0 bases at V and 6 bases at J, with 6 bases between the two ends. Per the germline V gene, CDR1 is MNHEY and CDR2 is SVGAGI. CDR3 length: 13 amino acids. The DNA of the CDR3 is TGTGCCAGCAGTTACTCGAGCCCCAATGAGCAGTTCTTC. It translates to CASSYSSPNEQFF.

The chain couples TRBV18 to TRBJ1-6, with 7 bases identical to TRBD1. The germline CDR1 and CDR2 sequences are KGHSH and LQKENI. There are 14 residues in the CDR3. V was pared by 3 bases and J by 6 bases, with 2 bases of the junction left unmatched. The CDR3 DNA reads TGTGCCAGCTCACCCGGGACAGCTAATTCACCCCTCCACTTT. Translating it yields CASSPGTANSPLHF.

The chain recombines TRBV18 with TRBJ1-5, with D possibly being TRBD1 (6 bases). Trimming removed 1 base at V and 5 bases at J, with 18 bases between. The germline V gene has CDR1 KGHSH and CDR2 LQKENI. The CDR3 is 17 amino acids. DNA for the CDR3: TGTGCCAGCTCACCACAGGGCTACAGGGAGAAGTATCAGCCCCAGCATTTT. Amino acid sequence: CASSPQGYREKYQPQHF.

The chain combines TRBV3-1 (or the pseudogene TRBV3-2) with TRBJ1-6, with TRBD1 identical over 9 bases. In germline, CDR1 is LGHDT, CDR2 YNNKEL (reference sequence). The CDR3 spans 14 residues. Germline trimming cut 4 bases from V and 12 bases from J; bases unmatched to any gene: 7. CDR3 nucleotide sequence: TGTGCCAGCAGCCCCCTGGGACAGGGTTTACCCCTCCACTTT. Translating gives CASSPLGQGLPLHF.

V usage is TRBV5-1 and J usage is TRBJ2-6; 8 nucleotides align to TRBD1. CDR1 is SGHRS and CDR2 is YFSETQ in the germline V gene. The CDR3 is 17 amino acids. The junction had 8 bases not matched to a gene; V was cut back by 6 bases and J by 0 bases. CDR3 amino acids: CASTPGQGFSGANVLTF. CDR3 DNA: TGCGCCAGCACCCCCGGACAGGGTTTCTCTGGGGCCAACGTCCTGACTTTC.

The V and J genes are TRBV5-1 and TRBJ1-5, with D perhaps matching TRBD1 (5 bases). Germline loops: CDR1 SGHRS, CDR2 YFSETQ. V lost 2 bases and J lost 4, with 10 bases in between. The CDR3 extends over 14 amino acids. The CDR3 loop reads CASSLGAGNQPQHF. The DNA of the CDR3 is TGCGCCAGCAGCTTAGGGGCAGGGAATCAGCCCCAGCATTTT.

The chain links TRBV19 to TRBJ1-2; D is unresolved. CDR1 and CDR2 from the germline V gene are LNHDA and SQIVND (reference sequence). CDR3 size: 18 residues. The V and J ends lost 5 bases and 3 bases respectively, with 25 bases between them. CDR3: CASSFSHIGEGRDYGYTF. CDR3 DNA: TGTGCCAGTAGTTTCTCCCATATCGGTGAAGGGAGGGACTATGGCTACACCTTC.

The chain couples TRBV5-5 to TRBJ2-5, with 9 positions matching TRBD1. CDR3 size: 17 residues. Trimming at V came to 5 bases and at J to 4 bases, leaving 15 bases not matched to a gene. The germline V gene has CDR1 SGHKS and CDR2 YYEKEE (reference sequence). CDR3 protein: CASSAAVSPGQGETQYF. In nucleotides, the CDR3 is TGTGCCAGCAGTGCAGCTGTCTCTCCGGGACAGGGAGAGACCCAGTACTTC.

V usage is TRBV19 and J usage is TRBJ1-5; D not certain. Trimming shortened V by 5 bases and J by 0 bases, and 17 bases separated the two germline ends. The germline gives CDR1 LNHDA, CDR2 SQIVND (reference sequence). CDR3 length equals 17 residues. CDR3 sequence reads: CASSYLPETPSNQPQHF. CDR3 nucleotide sequence: TGTGCCAGTAGTTACTTGCCTGAGACACCTAGCAATCAGCCCCAGCATTTT.